The rows below give T cell receptor beta chains drawn from one sample of a study of control samples from healthy donors and cancer patients. Sequenced by immunoSEQ multiplex PCR; TCRdb stores in-frame clones only, minus some. This table holds fewer than 85,000 clones, about 92% found once. Sequenced sample: blood. The receptors stem from a woman aged 55-69 years in good health. Both conserved end residues are part of each CDR3. Fields, in order: J gene, D gene, clone size, V gene, CDR3 DNA, CDR3 protein. D genes are given only for firm matches. A row's size may be missing; if present it is once, few, many or a size class.

TRBJ2-3 | - | - | TRBV10-2 | TGCGCCAGCAGTCACAGGGGAGTAACGGGAGTTGACCTAGATACGCAGTATTTT | CASSHRGVTGVDLDTQYF
TRBJ2-7 | - | - | TRBV15 | TGTGCCACCAGCAGAGAACAGGGTGAACTTTACGAGCAGTGCTTC | CATSREQGELYEQCF
TRBJ1-1 | - | - | TRBV20-1 | TGCAGTGCTAGTTTGAACACTGAAGCTTTCTTT | CSASLNTEAFF
TRBJ2-7 | TRBD2 | - | TRBV28 | TGTGCCAGCAGTCCTTCGAGCGGGAGTATGAGGTCCTACGAGCAGTACTTC | CASSPSSGSMRSYEQYF
TRBJ1-4 | TRBD1 | - | TRBV29-1 | TGCAGCGTGGGGGACAGGCAGAATGAAAAACTGTTTTTT | CSVGDRQNEKLFF
TRBJ1-2 | TRBD1 | once | TRBV7-2 | TGTGCCAGCAGCCCCGGACAGGGAATCTCCTATGGCTACACCTTC | CASSPGQGISYGYTF
TRBJ1-6 | - | - | TRBV11-2 | TGTGCCAGCAGCCTAAAGTGGGATTCACCCCTCCACTTT | CASSLKWDSPLHF
TRBJ1-6 | - | - | TRBV18 | TGTGCCAGCTCACCACCGCCAGGGGTCGGATCCTCCTATAATTCACCCCTCCACTTT | CASSPPPGVGSSYNSPLHF
TRBJ2-4 | - | - | TRBV5-5 | TGTGCCAGCAGCTTGTTGGGTGCCAAAAACATTCAGTACTTC | CASSLLGAKNIQYF
TRBJ2-7 | - | few | TRBV5-6 | TGTGCCAGCAGCTTAGACACCACCTACGAGCAGTACTTC | CASSLDTTYEQYF
TRBJ2-1 | - | - | TRBV24-1 | TGTGCCACCAGTGATTTGGACACGAGGGGCAATGAGCAGTTCTTC | CATSDLDTRGNEQFF
TRBJ1-2 | - | - | TRBV6-1 | TGTGCCAGCAGTGAAGCGCTAGTGGAGGGCTATGGCTACACCTTC | CASSEALVEGYGYTF
TRBJ2-1 | TRBD1 | - | TRBV29-1 | TGCAGCGCACGAACCGGGACAGGGACCTACAATGAGCAGTTCTTC | CSARTGTGTYNEQFF
TRBJ2-5 | TRBD1 | - | TRBV4-1 | TGCGCCAGCAGCTTGGGACAGGGAAAAGAGACCCAGTACTTC | CASSLGQGKETQYF
TRBJ1-2 | - | once | TRBV10-2 | TGCGCCAGCAGTACTATGGGGGGGGCGGGCTATGGCTACACCTTC | CASSTMGGAGYGYTF
TRBJ2-3 | - | - | TRBV2 | TGTGCCAGCAGGGGGGGCGGCACAGATACGCAGTATTTT | CASRGGGTDTQYF
TRBJ2-7 | - | - | TRBV28 | TGTGCCAGCAGTCCCCTCGCGACAGTGACCTACGAGCAGTACTTC | CASSPLATVTYEQYF
TRBJ1-5 | - | - | TRBV6-6 | TGTGCCAGCGGCCCCGGTGAGCCCCAGCATTTT | CASGPGEPQHF
TRBJ2-7 | TRBD2 | - | TRBV4-2 | TGTGCCAGCAGCCAAGTGTCGAGGACTAGTGGCGAGCAGTACTTC | CASSQVSRTSGEQYF
TRBJ1-6 | TRBD1 | - | TRBV6-5 | TGTGCCAGCAGTATGGGACAGGGCTCACCCCTCCACTTT | CASSMGQGSPLHF
TRBJ2-7 | TRBD1 | - | TRBV6-5 | TGTGCCAGCAGTTATCATATGGCACAGGGGGGCGAGCAGTACTTC | CASSYHMAQGGEQYF
TRBJ1-2 | - | - | TRBV28 | TGTGCCAGCAGTTTATTCTCCACTAACTATGGCTACACCTTC | CASSLFSTNYGYTF